This T cell receptor (beta chain) was documented in a study of blood T cell repertoires in COVID-19. Germline V CDR1 and CDR2: SGHDT, YYEEEE. V lost 0 bases, J lost 3 bases, and 2 bases stayed unmatched. The CDR3 sequence is 14 residues long. Measured with immunoSEQ multiplex PCR; TCRdb has only the in-frame clones, and not every one. The sample lists around 140,000 clones, around 80% occurring once. This chain uses TRBV5-6 with TRBJ1-1; TRBD1 aligns across 7 bases. Source material: peripheral blood. This TCR came from a man aged 50 or older with acute or convalescent COVID-19. Written as DNA, the CDR3 is TGTGCCAGCAGCTTGGGACAGGGCCACACTGAAGCTTTCTTT. Its translation: CASSLGQGHTEAFF.